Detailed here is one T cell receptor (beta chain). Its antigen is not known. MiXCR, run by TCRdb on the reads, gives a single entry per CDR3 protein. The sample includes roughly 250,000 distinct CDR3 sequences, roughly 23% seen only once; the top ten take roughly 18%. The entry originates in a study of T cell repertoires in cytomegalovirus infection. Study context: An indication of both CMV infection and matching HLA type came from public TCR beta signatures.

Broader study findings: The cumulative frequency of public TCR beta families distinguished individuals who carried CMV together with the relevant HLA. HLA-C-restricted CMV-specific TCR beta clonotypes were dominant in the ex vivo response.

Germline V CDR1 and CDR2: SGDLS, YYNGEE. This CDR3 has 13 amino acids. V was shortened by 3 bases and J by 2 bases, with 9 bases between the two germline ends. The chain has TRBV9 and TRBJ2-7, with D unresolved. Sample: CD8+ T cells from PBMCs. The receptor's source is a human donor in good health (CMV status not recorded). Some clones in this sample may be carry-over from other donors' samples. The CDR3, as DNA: TGTGCCAGCAGCGAGGGTCCCGCCTACGAGCAGTACTTC. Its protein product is CASSEGPAYEQYF.